The present T cell receptor (beta chain) was sequenced within a study of blood T cells in healthy people across ages. Study results and limitations: Diversity was higher, and naive CD4+ cells more numerous, in long-lived donors than in aged donors.

CDR1 and CDR2 (germline): SEHNR, FQNEAQ (reference sequence). The CDR3 consists of 16 residues. About this clonotype: Its antigen is unidentified.

Healthy Caucasian individuals from Russia aged roughly 6 to 90 served as donors. Together with a sample-barcoded 5' primer, a J-beta primer mix was included in a second PCR lasting about 6 to 12 cycles. Each single sample gave us at least 2.5 million CDR3-containing paired-end reads. TCRdb analysed the 5' RACE reads with MiXCR anew, one entry per CDR3 protein. Of about 1.4 million distinct CDR3 sequences listed, approximately 59% are singletons. The sample taken for sequencing was blood. This clonotype was obtained from a man between 18 and 35 years old in good health. The chain has TRBV7-9 and TRBJ2-7, with 10 bases that match TRBD1. Near its end, the DNA agrees better with TRBJ2-5, so the J call may be wrong. CDR3 protein: CASILSPGTGVETQYF. The CDR3 nucleotides read TGTGCCAGCATTCTCTCACCCGGGACAGGGGTAGAGACCCAGTACTTC.